The next 3 T cell receptor beta chains were all read from a single sample in a study of blood T cell repertoires in COVID-19 (dated by TCRdb to between 2020 and 2021). Library method: the immunoSEQ multiplex PCR assay. TCRdb took over this immuneACCESS table, retaining in-frame rearrangements with V and J assigned. Such tables are incomplete; in checked studies, under half of the missing clones stem from an unresolved V gene, and the remainder is unexplained. The sample table records about 160,000 clones; approximately 81% of these occur just once. The ten largest account for 8% of the sample. Sequences were obtained from PBMCs or T cells enriched from blood (not recorded which). The source of these receptors is a woman between 45 and 65 years old who had recovered from COVID-19.

DNA of the CDR3: TGTGCCACCAGTGACGGGGGGATCGGCAATCAGCCCCAGCATTTT. This gives the protein CATSDGGIGNQPQHF. This chain joins TRBV24-1 and TRBJ1-5; D perhaps matches TRBD1 (5 bases). The germline V gene has CDR1 KGHDR and CDR2 SFDVKD. The V and J ends lost 4 bases and 2 bases respectively, with 11 bases between them. This CDR3 comprises 15 residues.

The CDR3 DNA sequence: TGTGCCAGCAGCCGCGGGGACAGGCCCAGATATGAAAAACTGTTTTTT. This translates into CASSRGDRPRYEKLFF. This chain links TRBV3-1 (or the pseudogene TRBV3-2) with TRBJ1-4, with TRBD1 matching 8 bases. J lost 6 bases, V lost 4 bases, and 10 bases had no gene match. This CDR3 region has 16 residues. Germline CDR1 LGHDT, CDR2 YNNKEL (reference sequence).

The CDR3 coding sequence is TGTGCTAGTGGTCGCGGACAGCTAGTAAACTCTGGGGCCAACGTCCTGACTTTC. Its translation is CASGRGQLVNSGANVLTF. The chain recombines TRBV12-5 with TRBJ2-6, with D possibly TRBD1 on 6 matching bases. The V gene's germline CDR1 is LGHNT and CDR2 FRNRAP. The CDR3 spans 18 residues. Trimming removed 5 bases at V and 0 bases at J, with 17 bases between.